One sample yielded the 11 T cell receptor beta chains listed below, sequenced in a study of radiotherapy plus CTLA-4 blockade in lung cancer. Sequencing used immunoSEQ multiplex PCR; TCRdb keeps in-frame clones, though not all of them. The data show about 14,000 clones, about two thirds seen once. Here the sequenced sample was peripheral blood, taken from a patient treated with radiotherapy plus ipilimumab. The source of these receptors is a human donor with non-small cell lung cancer whose response to radiotherapy plus ipilimumab could not be evaluated.

The chain combines TRBV7-2 with TRBJ2-5; tentative D call: TRBD2 (6 bases). The CDR3 spans 14 residues. Per germline, CDR1 SGHTA and CDR2 FQGNSA. V dropped 3 bases and J dropped 6 bases, with 14 bases sitting between them. The CDR3 DNA follows: TGTGCCAGCAGCTTGGAGGGTATGACGAAGACCCAGTACTTC. Amino acids: CASSLEGMTKTQYF. The full variable domain, rest sourced from reference TRBV7-2 and TRBJ2-5, is GAGVSQSPSNKVTEKGKDVELRCDPISGHTALYWYRQSLGQGLEFLIYFQGNSAPDKSGLPSDRFSAERTGGSVSTLTIQRTQQEDSAVYLCASSLEGMTKTQYFGPGTRLLVL.

The chain recombines TRBV7-2 with TRBJ1-2; TRBD1 agrees at 7 bases. The germline CDR1 and CDR2 sequences are SGHTA and FQGNSA. J was trimmed by 9 bases and V by 4 bases; bases with no gene match: 14. This CDR3 has 15 residues. The CDR3, as DNA: TGTGCCAGCAGCTCCCGGACAGGAATGATCGGTAGCTACACCTTC. Translated, it gives CASSSRTGMIGSYTF.

The genes are TRBV7-2 and TRBJ2-5, with TRBD2 identical over 14 bases. The germline V gene encodes CDR1 SGHTA and CDR2 FQGNSA. With V trimmed by 3 bases and J by 4 bases, 4 bases remained unmatched. The CDR3 spans 16 residues. The CDR3 sequence: CASSFQGTSGGETQYF. In DNA form, the CDR3 reads TGTGCCAGCAGCTTCCAAGGGACTAGCGGGGGAGAGACCCAGTACTTC.

The chain combines TRBV15 with TRBJ1-1; 7 nucleotides agree with TRBD1. Germline CDR1 and CDR2: LNHNV and YYDKDF (reference sequence). The CDR3 totals 15 residues. Germline trimming cut 0 bases from V and 6 bases from J; bases unmatched to any gene: 7. This CDR3 is CATSREDRVGAEAFF. The CDR3 nucleotides are TGTGCCACCAGCAGAGAAGACAGGGTTGGCGCTGAAGCTTTCTTT.

J is TRBJ1-6 and V is TRBV12-5, with 11 bases fitting TRBD1. Losses at the gene ends were 7 bases for V and 8 bases for J; bases not matched to a gene: 4. CDR3 length: 14 amino acids. CDR1 and CDR2 from the germline V gene are LGHNT and FRNRAP. CDR3 sequence reads: CASAEGQGDSPLHF. Here the CDR3 DNA reads TGTGCTAGTGCCGAGGGACAGGGGGATTCACCCCTCCACTTT. The full variable domain, with the rest looked up from reference TRBV12-5 and TRBJ1-6, is DARVTQTPRHKVTEMGQEVTMRCQPILGHNTVFWYRQTMMQGLELLAYFRNRAPLDDSGMPKDRFSAEMPDATLATLKIQPSEPRDSAVYFCASAEGQGDSPLHFGNGTRLTVT.

The V gene is TRBV7-2, the J gene TRBJ1-1; D not certain. With 6 bases removed from V and 3 bases from J, the gap between germline ends came to 11 bases. The CDR3 extends over 13 amino acids. Germline V gene lookup returns CDR1 SGHTA and CDR2 FQGNSA. The CDR3, as DNA: TGTGCCAGCAGGATTGGGCCGGACACTGAAGCTTTCTTT. Protein: CASRIGPDTEAFF.

The chain combines TRBV5-1 with TRBJ2-1; unclear D gene. This CDR3 region has 13 residues. Trimming took off 1 base at V and 4 bases at J, with 6 bases between the two ends. Germline V gene lookup returns CDR1 SGHRS and CDR2 YFSETQ. The CDR3 coding sequence is TGCGCCAGCAGCTTGAACCTATACAATGAGCAGTTCTTC. It yields the protein CASSLNLYNEQFF.

The V gene is TRBV6-1, the J gene TRBJ1-2, with unresolved D. Germline V gene data show CDR1 as MNHNS and CDR2 as SASEGT. The germline V and J ends were trimmed by 5 bases and 8 bases, with 15 bases remaining between them. CDR3 size: 13 residues. The CDR3 sequence is CASSSFEGVGYTF. DNA for the CDR3: TGTGCCAGCAGTTCCTTCGAGGGTGTCGGCTACACCTTC.

As to this clone: It is likely a read error: a sequence one base away is far more abundant. The DNA of the CDR3 is TGTGCCAGCAGCATACAGGAATCTCAACCCCGGCATTTT. Amino acids: CASSIQESQPRHF. The chain combines TRBV6-5 with TRBJ1-5; a weak D match, TRBD1 (5 bases). The CDR3 is made up of 13 amino acids. In germline, CDR1 is MNHEY, CDR2 SVGAGI.

The chain has TRBV5-1 and TRBJ1-2, with 11 bases aligning to TRBD1. V lost 4 bases and J lost 4; bases outside the gene matches: 6. The CDR3 has 15 amino acids. Germline V gene data show CDR1 as SGHRS and CDR2 as YFSETQ. The CDR3 spells CASSAGQGGLYGYTF. CDR3 nucleotide sequence: TGCGCCAGCAGCGCGGGACAGGGGGGTCTCTATGGCTACACCTTC. Using reference TRBV5-1 and TRBJ1-2 for the parts outside the CDR3, the full variable domain is KAGVTQTPRYLIKTRGQQVTLSCSPISGHRSVSWYQQTPGQGLQFLFEYFSETQRNKGNFPGRFSGRQFSNSRSEMNVSTLELGDSALYLCASSAGQGGLYGYTFGSGTRLTVV.

The chain employs TRBV6-1 and TRBJ2-2, with TRBD2 identical over 10 bases. The V gene end was trimmed by 0 bases and the J gene end by 7 bases; junction bases not matched to a gene: 5. The CDR3 sequence is 16 residues long. The germline V gene encodes CDR1 MNHNS and CDR2 SASEGT. The CDR3 sequence is CASSEALAGGGGELFF. CDR3 DNA: TGTGCCAGCAGTGAAGCCTTAGCGGGGGGTGGCGGGGAGCTGTTTTTT.